Presented here are 23 T cell receptor beta chains from one specimen sequenced in a study of T cells in Graves' hyperthyroidism and ophthalmopathy. RNA transcripts gave rise to amplified TCR beta CDR3 regions. Carried out on the TCR CDR3, a first-round RT-PCR used the HTBI primer set. TCRdb ran MiXCR on the multiplex PCR reads and lists one entry per CDR3 protein. The table records roughly 280,000 distinct CDR3 sequences, approximately 20% of them present only once. Source material: blood. These receptors all come from a man under 40 with Graves' ophthalmopathy.

This clonotype was seen at least ten times. The chain carries TRBV18 and TRBJ1-2, with TRBD1 as a possible D gene (6 bases). The CDR3 is 13 residues long. The germline V gene has CDR1 KGHSH and CDR2 LQKENI. The V and J ends lost 3 bases and 2 bases respectively, with 7 bases between them. The DNA for the CDR3 is TGTGCCAGCTCACCCGGACAGAACTATGGCTACACCTTC. Amino acids: CASSPGQNYGYTF.

The chain carries TRBV28 and TRBJ1-5; no reliable D call. The CDR3 is made up of 13 amino acids. V lost 4 bases and J 6 bases, leaving 10 bases between the germline ends. Germline V CDR1 and CDR2: MDHEN, SYDVKM. The CDR3 DNA sequence: TGTGCCAGCAGTTCCTTAGGCGGTCAGCCCCAGCATTTT. Translating gives CASSSLGGQPQHF.

The chain carries TRBV19 and TRBJ2-1; D ambiguous. V dropped 5 bases and J dropped 9 bases, with 17 bases sitting between them. Germline V gene lookup returns CDR1 LNHDA and CDR2 SQIVND (reference sequence). This CDR3 contains 14 residues. The CDR3 region is CASSLVSNRVEQFF. CDR3 sequence (DNA): TGTGCCAGTAGTCTGGTCTCGAATCGGGTTGAGCAGTTCTTC. Variable domain in full (rest from reference TRBV19 and TRBJ2-1): DGGITQSPKYLFRKEGQNVTLSCEQNLNHDAMYWYRQDPGQGLRLIYYSQIVNDFQKGDIAEGYSVSREKKESFPLTVTSAQKNPTAFYLCASSLVSNRVEQFFGPGTRLTVL.

To note about this clonotype: A read error may be the cause here, since a much bigger clone is one base away. The chain is built from TRBV12-3 or TRBV12-4 and TRBJ2-1, with D hard to call. The CDR3 loop spans 12 amino acids. The CDR3: CASSALAGPPVF. The CDR3 DNA sequence: TGTGCCAGCAGCGCCCTGGCCGGACCCCCCGTCTTC.

This clonotype was seen once. V usage is TRBV3-1 and J usage is TRBJ2-1; 7 nucleotides align to TRBD1. The V gene end was trimmed by 4 bases and the J gene end by 4 bases; junction bases not matched to a gene: 4. This CDR3 region has 14 residues. The V gene's germline CDR1 is LGHDT and CDR2 YNNKEL (reference sequence). The CDR3 DNA is TGTGCCAGCAGCCTGACGACAGGGTACAATGAGCAGTTCTTC. It translates to CASSLTTGYNEQFF.

V is TRBV7-9 and J is TRBJ2-1, with a tentative D call TRBD2 (5 bases). The germline gives CDR1 SEHNR, CDR2 FQNEAQ (reference sequence). Trimming took off 7 bases at V and 2 bases at J, with 15 bases between the two ends. This CDR3 is 15 amino acids long. Here the CDR3 reads CASNEAERAYNEQFF. CDR3 DNA: TGTGCCAGCAACGAAGCGGAGAGGGCCTACAATGAGCAGTTCTTC.

The chain employs TRBV6-1 and TRBJ2-7; 7 positions agree with TRBD1. J was trimmed by 0 bases and V by 6 bases; bases with no gene match: 11. The CDR3 is 16 residues long. In germline, CDR1 is MNHNS, CDR2 SASEGT. As DNA, the CDR3 is TGTGCCAGCAGCGACCCAGGGACAGCGAGCTCCTACGAGCAGTACTTC. It codes for CASSDPGTASSYEQYF.

The CDR3 DNA sequence: TGTGCCAGCAGCCCCTATCTCAACTACAATGAGCAGTTCTTC. It encodes CASSPYLNYNEQFF. This sequence joins TRBV7-3 and TRBJ2-1; D remains unclear. The CDR3 runs 14 residues. V was cut by 5 bases and J by 3 bases, with 11 bases left in between. Germline CDR1 and CDR2: SGHTA and FQGTGA.

This clonotype was counted between two and nine times. The rearrangement joins TRBV6-1 to TRBJ1-2; 9 bases line up with TRBD1. Trimming took 6 bases from V and 5 from J; bases not matched to a gene: 7. Germline lookup yields CDR1 MNHNS and CDR2 SASEGT. The CDR3 has 14 amino acids. Here the CDR3 reads CASRIQGAGYGYTF. Here the CDR3 DNA reads TGTGCCAGCAGGATACAGGGGGCAGGGTATGGCTACACCTTC.

This clonotype has more than one count but fewer than ten. The chain couples TRBV11-3 to TRBJ1-1, with D maybe TRBD1 (5 bases). V was cut by 5 bases and J by 5 bases, with 18 bases left in between. There are 15 residues in the CDR3. Germline V CDR1 and CDR2: SGHNT, YENEEA. The CDR3 is CASSPPQGRGTEAFF. The DNA for the CDR3 is TGTGCCAGCAGCCCCCCGCAGGGAAGGGGAACTGAAGCTTTCTTT.

The chain links TRBV18 to TRBJ1-5; D is possibly TRBD1 (6 bases). The V and J ends lost 5 bases and 4 bases respectively, with 12 bases between them. The CDR3 loop spans 14 amino acids. Germline assignment: CDR1 KGHSH and CDR2 LQKENI. CDR3 DNA: TGTGCCAGCTCATCGACACAGGGAAATCAGCCCCAGCATTTT. Protein product: CASSSTQGNQPQHF.

On this clonotype: A read error may explain this, as a much larger clone is one base away. V is TRBV28 and J is TRBJ2-1; TRBD2 matches 8 bases. From germline, CDR1 is MDHEN and CDR2 SYDVKM. The CDR3 length is 16 residues. This CDR3 reads CASSFWGGGSYNGQFF. The DNA of the CDR3 is TGTGCCAGCAGTTTTTGGGGCGGGGGGTCCTACAATGGGCAGTTCTTC.

DNA for the CDR3: TGTGCTAGTGGTCCTCGACCGGGCTATTCACCCCTCCACTTT. As protein: CASGPRPGYSPLHF. The genes are TRBV12-5 and TRBJ1-6; D remains unclear. The CDR3 covers 14 residues. V lost 5 bases to trimming and J lost 8 bases, with 13 bases between them. Looked up from germline, CDR1 is LGHNT and CDR2 is FRNRAP. The full variable domain, with the rest looked up from reference TRBV12-5 and TRBJ1-6, is DARVTQTPRHKVTEMGQEVTMRCQPILGHNTVFWYRQTMMQGLELLAYFRNRAPLDDSGMPKDRFSAEMPDATLATLKIQPSEPRDSAVYFCASGPRPGYSPLHFGNGTRLTVT.

This clonotype was counted between two and nine times. The chain combines TRBV5-4 with TRBJ2-1; D is unclear. V shed 2 bases and J shed 0 bases, with 12 bases lying between them. In germline, CDR1 is SGHNT, CDR2 YYREEE (reference sequence). The CDR3 runs to 16 residues. This CDR3 reads CASSFSLPVSYNEQFF. CDR3 bases: TGTGCCAGCAGCTTTAGTTTACCGGTCTCCTACAATGAGCAGTTCTTC.

This clonotype was observed many times. This chain joins TRBV28 and TRBJ2-7, with 9 bases lining up with TRBD2. Trimming took 8 bases from V and 3 from J; bases not matched to a gene: 5. Germline V lookup: CDR1 MDHEN, CDR2 SYDVKM. The length of the CDR3 is 13 residues. The CDR3 region has the DNA TGTGCCAGCCGTCTTAGCGGGGGCTACGAGCAGTACTTC. Translated, it gives CASRLSGGYEQYF.

Ten or more counts support this clonotype. The chain has TRBV11-3 and TRBJ2-5; D is possibly TRBD2 (6 bases). The V gene's germline CDR1 is SGHNT and CDR2 YENEEA. The CDR3 is 15 amino acids. The V gene lost 5 bases and the J gene lost 2 bases, with 15 bases spanning the gap. CDR3 protein: CASSLGGVFQETQYF. CDR3 bases: TGTGCCAGCAGCCTAGGCGGGGTCTTTCAAGAGACCCAGTACTTC. Full variable domain (rest looked up from reference TRBV11-3 and TRBJ2-5): EAGVVQSPRYKIIEKKQPVAFWCNPISGHNTLYWYLQNLGQGPELLIRYENEEAVDDSQLPKDRFSAERLKGVDSTLKIQPAELGDSAVYLCASSLGGVFQETQYFGPGTRLLVL.

V gene TRBV28 combines with J gene TRBJ2-3; unclear D gene. Germline V gene lookup returns CDR1 MDHEN and CDR2 SYDVKM. V was trimmed by 2 bases and J by 0 bases, leaving 12 bases between them. The CDR3 contains 16 residues. The CDR3 sequence: CASSLRPPTSTDTQYF. The CDR3 DNA reads TGTGCCAGCAGTTTAAGGCCCCCCACCAGCACAGATACGCAGTATTTT.

The table lists this clonotype with many counts. V and J are TRBV28 and TRBJ2-4; D is possibly TRBD1 or TRBD2 (6 bases each). The germline gives CDR1 MDHEN, CDR2 SYDVKM. The V end lost 4 bases, the J end lost 9 bases, and 16 bases lay between the germline ends. This CDR3 comprises 14 residues. CDR3 region: CASSSGGAPRIQYF. The CDR3 region has the DNA TGTGCCAGCAGTTCCGGGGGCGCCCCTCGCATTCAGTACTTC.

Points on this clonotype: This could be a read error, since a much larger clone is one nucleotide away. The chain couples TRBV12-3 or TRBV12-4 to TRBJ1-2; tentative D call: TRBD1 (6 bases). V was shortened by 3 bases and J by 3 bases, with 8 bases between the two germline ends. The CDR3 has 13 residues. CDR3 sequence reads: CASSFPGDYGYTF. Written as DNA, the CDR3 is TGTGCCAGCAGTTTCCCAGGGGACTATGGCTACACCTTC.

The chain is built from TRBV29-1 and TRBJ2-3; 7 bases are shared with TRBD2. The CDR3 extends over 16 amino acids. The germline V gene has CDR1 SQVTM and CDR2 ANQGSEA. J gave up 4 bases and V 0 bases, and 10 bases lay outside the gene matches. The CDR3 here is CSVEDGWGGSADTQYF. CDR3 DNA sequence: TGCAGCGTTGAAGATGGGTGGGGCGGGAGTGCAGATACGCAGTATTTT.

The CDR3 DNA follows: TGTGCCAACAGACTAGTTCCAGATACGCAGTATTTT. Translated, it gives CANRLVPDTQYF. The rearrangement joins TRBV28 to TRBJ2-3, with a tentative D call TRBD2 (6 bases). The V gene lost 10 bases and the J gene lost 4 bases, with 12 bases spanning the gap. In germline, CDR1 is MDHEN, CDR2 SYDVKM. This CDR3 comprises 12 residues.

J is TRBJ2-3 and V is TRBV28; unclear D gene. The CDR3 contains 15 residues. The germline CDR1 and CDR2 sequences are MDHEN and SYDVKM. V was shortened by 3 bases and J by 2 bases, with 12 bases between the two germline ends. The CDR3: CASSLETSTTDTQYF. The CDR3 nucleotides are TGTGCCAGCAGTTTGGAGACCTCGACCACAGATACGCAGTATTTT.

The CDR3: CASSYVGNTIYF. The CDR3, as DNA: TGTGCCAGCAGTTACGTAGGAAACACCATATATTTT. The gene calls are TRBV6-2 or TRBV6-3 and TRBJ1-3, with D uncertain. Trimming took off 2 bases at V and 4 bases at J, with 3 bases between the two ends. The germline gives CDR1 MNHEY, CDR2 SVGEGT. This CDR3 spans 12 amino acids.